This T cell receptor beta chain was obtained from a study of T-cell memory formation after mild COVID-19. The study, taken as a whole, reports: Pre-infection memory harbored some responding clones, suggesting cross-reactive memory joined.

This clonotype appeared a few times. What it binds is unknown. After 5'RACE with constant-segment primers, TCR alpha and TCR beta cDNA libraries carrying sample barcodes and UMIs were obtained. In TCRdb, the 5' RACE reads were re-called with MiXCR into one record per CDR3 protein. Here the sample spans under 550,000 distinct CDR3 sequences, more than 15% being singletons. This CDR3 region has 14 residues. Trimming cost V 6 bases and J 4 bases; bases outside gene matches: 8. Per germline, CDR1 SEHNR and CDR2 FQNEAQ (reference sequence). The gene calls are TRBV7-9 and TRBJ1-2; 7 nucleotides match TRBD1. The source material was PBMCs or a T cell subset sorted from them (not recorded which). This receptor was identified in a man between 18 and 29 years old who had mild COVID-19 (a few samples of this study predate the infection). Cell type and time point are not known. Here the CDR3 reads CASSPNRGTYGYTF. The CDR3, as DNA: TGTGCCAGCAGTCCGAACAGGGGAACCTATGGCTACACCTTC.